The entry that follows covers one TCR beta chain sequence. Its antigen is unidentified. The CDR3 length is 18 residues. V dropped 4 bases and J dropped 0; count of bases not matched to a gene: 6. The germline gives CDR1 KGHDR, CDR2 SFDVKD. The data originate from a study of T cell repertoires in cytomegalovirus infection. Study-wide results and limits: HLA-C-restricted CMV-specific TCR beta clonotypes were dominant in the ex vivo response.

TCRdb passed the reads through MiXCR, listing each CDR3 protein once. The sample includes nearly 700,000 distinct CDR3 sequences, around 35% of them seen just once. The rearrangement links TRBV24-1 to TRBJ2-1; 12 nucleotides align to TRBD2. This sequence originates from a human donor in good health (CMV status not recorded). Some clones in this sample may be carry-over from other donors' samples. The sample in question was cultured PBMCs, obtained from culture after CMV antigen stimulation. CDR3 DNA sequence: TGTGCCACCAGTGAGACTAGCGGGGGCCAGAGCTCCTACAATGAGCAGTTCTTC. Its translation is CATSETSGGQSSYNEQFF.